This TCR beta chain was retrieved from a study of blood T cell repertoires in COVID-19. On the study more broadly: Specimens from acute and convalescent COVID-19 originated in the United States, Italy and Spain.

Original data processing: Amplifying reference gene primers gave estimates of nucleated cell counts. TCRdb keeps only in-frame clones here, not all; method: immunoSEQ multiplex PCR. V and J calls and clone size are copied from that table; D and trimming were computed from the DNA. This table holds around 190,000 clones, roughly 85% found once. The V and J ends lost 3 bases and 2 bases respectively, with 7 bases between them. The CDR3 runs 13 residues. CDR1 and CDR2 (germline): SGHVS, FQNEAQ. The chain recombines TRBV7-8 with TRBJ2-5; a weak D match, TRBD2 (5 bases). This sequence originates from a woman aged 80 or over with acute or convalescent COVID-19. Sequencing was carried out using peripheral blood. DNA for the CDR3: TGTGCCAGCAGCTTCGGGGTACAAGAGACCCAGTACTTC. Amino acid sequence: CASSFGVQETQYF.